This TCR beta chain emerged from a study of metastatic and nonmetastatic thyroid tumors. Overall study context: The study looked at repertoires side by side in blood and in tumor or nodule tissue from malignant and benign thyroid patients.

Per the authors' pipeline: Differences in CDR3 between clinicopathological groups were drawn on to build a classifier intended to discriminate distant-metastatic papillary thyroid cancer patients. TCRdb redid the clone calls on the PCR reads using MiXCR. TCRdb's processing, not the study's, gives the V and J calls here. Of 20,000 to 25,000 clones listed, 12% are singletons. This clone was observed a few times. The antigen is undetermined. Study-wide results and limits: Reported TCR beta diversity, measured in blood and tumor, was significantly higher for malignant thyroid tumors than for benign nodules.

Thyroid surgery took place with no prior treatment in any patient. Germline CDR1 and CDR2: SGHVS and FQNEAQ. After removal of 5 bases from V and 2 bases from J, the junction contained 10 bases not matched to a gene. This CDR3 is built from 16 residues. The chain has TRBV7-8 and TRBJ1-2; 8 bases are shared with TRBD1. The origin of this receptor is a male donor with papillary thyroid cancer or a benign thyroid nodule (not recorded which). Some clones in this sample may be carry-over from other donors' samples. The sequencing sample was made of blood. CDR3 sequence: CASSPGGRGENYGYTF. CDR3 nucleotide sequence: TGTGCCAGCAGCCCAGGGGGCAGGGGCGAGAACTATGGCTACACCTTC.